This record concerns one T cell receptor (beta chain) sequence. Its antigen is not known. Time point described: before natalizumab initiation. All PML patients were female, and all patients had earlier interferon beta. The assay was immunoSEQ multiplex PCR, and TCRdb's table has in-frame clones only and misses some. The table shows more than 25,000 clones, with around 90% occurring only once. These data are taken from a study of multiple sclerosis patients with progressive multifocal leukoencephalopathy. Regarding the study as a whole: PML-onset expanded TRB clones were detectable before and during natalizumab therapy. The findings' link to JC virus versus immunocompromise remained uncertain.

Trimming pared 3 bases from V and 2 bases from J, leaving 12 bases between. The CDR3 covers 15 residues. From germline, CDR1 is MRHNA and CDR2 SNTAGT. The sample taken for sequencing was PBMCs. This receptor was obtained from a human donor with multiple sclerosis. V usage is TRBV6-4 and J usage is TRBJ2-3; tentative D call: TRBD2 (7 bases). In nucleotides, the CDR3 is TGTGCCAGCAGTGAGAGGGGGGGGCCCACAGATACGCAGTATTTT. It yields the protein CASSERGGPTDTQYF.